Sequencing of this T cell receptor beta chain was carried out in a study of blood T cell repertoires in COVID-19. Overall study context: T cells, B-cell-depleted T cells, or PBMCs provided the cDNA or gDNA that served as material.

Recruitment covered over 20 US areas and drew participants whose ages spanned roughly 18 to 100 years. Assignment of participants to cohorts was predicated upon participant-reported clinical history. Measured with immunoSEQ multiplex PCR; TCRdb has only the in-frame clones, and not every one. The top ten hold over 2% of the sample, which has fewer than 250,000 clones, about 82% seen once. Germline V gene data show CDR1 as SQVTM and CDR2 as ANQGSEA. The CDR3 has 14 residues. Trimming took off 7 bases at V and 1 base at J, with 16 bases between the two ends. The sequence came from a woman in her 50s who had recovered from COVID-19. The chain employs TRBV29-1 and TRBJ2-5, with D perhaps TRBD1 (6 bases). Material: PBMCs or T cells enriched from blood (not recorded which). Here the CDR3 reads CSAAGVGPQETQYF. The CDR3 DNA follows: TGCAGCGCCGCAGGGGTGGGGCCCCAAGAGACCCAGTACTTC.